This T cell receptor (beta chain) was recorded in a study of blood T cells in healthy people across ages. A second PCR, run for about 7 to 11 cycles, used a sample-barcoded 5' primer plus a J-beta primer mix. Every single cDNA molecule received a tag from a template-switch adaptor with 12 random nucleotides. In TCRdb, the 5' RACE reads were re-called with MiXCR into one record per CDR3 protein. This table has around 900,000 distinct CDR3 sequences, 25% to 30% appearing once. CDR3 size: 15 residues. Germline V gives CDR1 SEHNR, CDR2 FQNEAQ (reference sequence). Concerning this clonotype: At one end the junction does not follow the germline gene, possibly because of a read error.

The sequenced sample consisted of blood. J is TRBJ1-6 and V is TRBV7-9, with a tentative D call TRBD1 (6 bases). This clonotype was obtained from a woman older than 75 in good health. CDR3 sequence reads: CVSSFLGAGNSPLHF. Written as DNA, the CDR3 is TGTGTCAGCAGCTTTTTGGGGGCAGGAAATTCACCCCTCCACTTT.